This T cell receptor (beta chain) was sequenced for a study of a mutant IDH1 vaccine in newly diagnosed glioma. Time point here: week 5, during vaccination. The vaccine gave 300 ug of a 20-mer mutant IDH1 peptide subcutaneously per dose. Here immunoSEQ multiplex PCR was the method, and the copy in TCRdb shows in-frame clones only, minus some. The table includes about 42,000 clones, around 85% detected once. Worth noting for this clone: The antigen is undetermined.

The CDR3 has 14 amino acids. Germline lookup yields CDR1 SGHAT and CDR2 FQNNGV. Trimming took off 5 bases at V and 6 bases at J, with 14 bases between the two ends. The sequence derives from a man between 35 and 55 years old with glioma. The material was PBMCs, obtained from a glioma patient whose treatment included an IDH1 peptide vaccine. V gene TRBV11-2 combines with J gene TRBJ1-5; tentative D call: TRBD1 (5 bases). CDR3 sequence reads: CASSNGQGTQPQHF. The CDR3 DNA sequence: TGTGCCAGCAGCAACGGGCAGGGTACTCAGCCCCAGCATTTT.